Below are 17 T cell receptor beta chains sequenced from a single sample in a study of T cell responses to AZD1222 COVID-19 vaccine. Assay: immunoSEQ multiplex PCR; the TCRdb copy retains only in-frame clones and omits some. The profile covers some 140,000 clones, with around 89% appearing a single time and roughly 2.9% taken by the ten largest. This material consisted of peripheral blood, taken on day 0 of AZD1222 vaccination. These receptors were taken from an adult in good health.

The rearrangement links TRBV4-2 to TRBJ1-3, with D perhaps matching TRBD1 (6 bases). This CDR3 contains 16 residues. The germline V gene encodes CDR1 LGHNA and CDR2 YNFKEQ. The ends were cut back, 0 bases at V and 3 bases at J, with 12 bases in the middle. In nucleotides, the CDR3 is TGTGCCAGCAGCCAAGATTGGGGGGCGGGTGGAAACACCATATATTTT. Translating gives CASSQDWGAGGNTIYF.

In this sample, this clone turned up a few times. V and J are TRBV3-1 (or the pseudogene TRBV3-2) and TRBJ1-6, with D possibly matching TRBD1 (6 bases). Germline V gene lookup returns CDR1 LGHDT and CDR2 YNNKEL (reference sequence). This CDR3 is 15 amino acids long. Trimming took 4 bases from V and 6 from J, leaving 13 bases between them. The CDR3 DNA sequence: TGTGCCAGCAGCCTAGCCGGGACAAGTAATTCACCCCTCCACTTT. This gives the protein CASSLAGTSNSPLHF.

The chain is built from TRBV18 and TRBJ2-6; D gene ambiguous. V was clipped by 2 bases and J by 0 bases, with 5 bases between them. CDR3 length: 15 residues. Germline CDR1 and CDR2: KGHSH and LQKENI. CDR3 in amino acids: CASSPERSGANVLTF. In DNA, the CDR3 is TGTGCCAGCTCACCAGAGCGCTCTGGGGCCAACGTCCTGACTTTC.

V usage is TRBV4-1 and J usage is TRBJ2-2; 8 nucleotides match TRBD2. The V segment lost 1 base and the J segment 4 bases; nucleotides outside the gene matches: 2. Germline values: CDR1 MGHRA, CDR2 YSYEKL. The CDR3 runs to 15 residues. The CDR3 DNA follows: TGCGCCAGCAGCCAAGCGGGAGGGCGCACCGGGGAGCTGTTTTTT. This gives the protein CASSQAGGRTGELFF.

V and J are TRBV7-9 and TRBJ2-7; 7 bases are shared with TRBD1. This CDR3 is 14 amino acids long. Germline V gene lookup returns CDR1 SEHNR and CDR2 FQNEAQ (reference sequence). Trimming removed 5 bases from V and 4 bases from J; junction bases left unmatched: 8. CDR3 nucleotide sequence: TGTGCCAGCAGCCCGGGACAGATGGATTACGAGCAGTACTTC. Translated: CASSPGQMDYEQYF.

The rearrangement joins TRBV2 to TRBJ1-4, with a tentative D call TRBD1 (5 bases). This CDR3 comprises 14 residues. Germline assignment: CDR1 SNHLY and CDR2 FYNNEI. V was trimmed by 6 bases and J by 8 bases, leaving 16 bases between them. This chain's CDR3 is CASRARVRGEKLFF. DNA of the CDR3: TGTGCCAGCAGAGCCAGGGTTAGGGGAGAAAAACTGTTTTTT.

CDR3 region: CASSFSSSYNEQFF. CDR3 sequence (DNA): TGTGCCAGCAGCTTTTCCAGCTCCTACAATGAGCAGTTCTTC. This chain joins TRBV5-5 and TRBJ2-1, with D hard to call. Germline CDR1 reads SGHKS; CDR2 reads YYEKEE (reference sequence). V was clipped by 2 bases and J by 0 bases, with 6 bases between them. The length of the CDR3 is 14 residues.

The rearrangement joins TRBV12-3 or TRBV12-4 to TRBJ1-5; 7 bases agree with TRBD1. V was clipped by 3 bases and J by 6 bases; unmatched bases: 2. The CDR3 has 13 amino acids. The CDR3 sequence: CASSLTGSQPQHF. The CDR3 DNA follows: TGTGCCAGCAGTTTGACAGGGTCTCAGCCCCAGCATTTT.

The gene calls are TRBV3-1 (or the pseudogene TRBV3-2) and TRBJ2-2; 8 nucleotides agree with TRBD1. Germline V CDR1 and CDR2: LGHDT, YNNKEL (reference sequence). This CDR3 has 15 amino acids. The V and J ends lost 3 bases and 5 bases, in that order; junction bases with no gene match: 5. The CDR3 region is CASSQLTGGTGELFF. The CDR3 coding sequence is TGTGCCAGCAGCCAGCTCACAGGGGGGACCGGGGAGCTGTTTTTT.

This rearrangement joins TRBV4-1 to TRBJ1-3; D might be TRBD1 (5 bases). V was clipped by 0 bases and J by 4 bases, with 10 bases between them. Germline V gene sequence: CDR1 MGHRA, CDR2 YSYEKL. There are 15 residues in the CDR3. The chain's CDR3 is CASSQEGTRGNTIYF. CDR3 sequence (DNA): TGCGCCAGCAGCCAAGAGGGGACTCGGGGAAACACCATATATTTT.

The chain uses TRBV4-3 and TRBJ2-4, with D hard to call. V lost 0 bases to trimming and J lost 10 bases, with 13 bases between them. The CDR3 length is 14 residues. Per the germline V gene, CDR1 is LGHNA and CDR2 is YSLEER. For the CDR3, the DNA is TGCGCCAGCAGCCAAGACGATGGCCTCGGGATTCAGTACTTC. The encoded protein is CASSQDDGLGIQYF.

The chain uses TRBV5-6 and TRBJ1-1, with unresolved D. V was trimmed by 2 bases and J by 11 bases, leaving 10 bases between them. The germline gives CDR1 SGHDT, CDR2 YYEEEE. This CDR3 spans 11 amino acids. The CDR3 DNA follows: TGTGCCAGCAGCTTTGGAGGGTCTGCTTTCTTT. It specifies CASSFGGSAFF.

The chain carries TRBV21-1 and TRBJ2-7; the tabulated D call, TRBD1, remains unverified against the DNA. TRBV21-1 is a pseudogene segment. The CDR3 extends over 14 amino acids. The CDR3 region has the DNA TGTGCCAGCAACCCGACAGGGACGGTTAACGAGCAGTACTTC. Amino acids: CASNPTGTVNEQYF.

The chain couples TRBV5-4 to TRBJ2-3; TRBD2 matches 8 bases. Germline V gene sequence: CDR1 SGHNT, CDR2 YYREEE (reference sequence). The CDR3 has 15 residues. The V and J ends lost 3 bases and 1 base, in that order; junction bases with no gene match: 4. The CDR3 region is CASSSGGIRTDTQYF. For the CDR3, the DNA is TGTGCCAGCAGCTCGGGGGGGATTCGCACAGATACGCAGTATTTT.

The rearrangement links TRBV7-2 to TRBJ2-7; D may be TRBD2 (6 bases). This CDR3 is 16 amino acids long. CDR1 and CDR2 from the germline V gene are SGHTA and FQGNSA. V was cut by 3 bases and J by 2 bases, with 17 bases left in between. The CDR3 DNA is TGTGCCAGCAGCTTCCGTGGAGGGGTCCGTCCCTACGAGCAGTACTTC. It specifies CASSFRGGVRPYEQYF.

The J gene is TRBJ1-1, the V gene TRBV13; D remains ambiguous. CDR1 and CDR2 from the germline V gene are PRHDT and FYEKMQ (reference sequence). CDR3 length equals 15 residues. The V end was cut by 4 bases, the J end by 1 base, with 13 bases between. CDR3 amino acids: CASSSSGRANTEAFF. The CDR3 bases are TGTGCCAGCAGCTCATCGGGGAGGGCGAACACTGAAGCTTTCTTT.

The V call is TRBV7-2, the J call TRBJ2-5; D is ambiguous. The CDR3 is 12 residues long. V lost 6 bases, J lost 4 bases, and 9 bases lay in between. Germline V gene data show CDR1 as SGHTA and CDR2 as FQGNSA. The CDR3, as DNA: TGTGCCAGCAGATCTGGCGGAGAGACCCAGTACTTC. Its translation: CASRSGGETQYF.